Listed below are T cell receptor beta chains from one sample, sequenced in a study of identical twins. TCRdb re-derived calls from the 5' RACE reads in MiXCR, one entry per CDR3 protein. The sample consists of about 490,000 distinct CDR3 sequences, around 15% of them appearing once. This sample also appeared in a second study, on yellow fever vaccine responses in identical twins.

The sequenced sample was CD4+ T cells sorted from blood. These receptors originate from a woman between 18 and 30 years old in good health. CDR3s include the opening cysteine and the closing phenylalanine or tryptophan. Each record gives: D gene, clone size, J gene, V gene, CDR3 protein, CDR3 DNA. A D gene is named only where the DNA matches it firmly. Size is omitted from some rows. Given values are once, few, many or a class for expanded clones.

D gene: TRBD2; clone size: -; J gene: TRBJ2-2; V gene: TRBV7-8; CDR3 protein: CASSSIAPLAAGGQGELFF; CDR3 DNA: TGTGCCAGCAGCTCCATAGCGCCCCTAGCCGCGGGAGGGCAAGGGGAGCTGTTTTTT
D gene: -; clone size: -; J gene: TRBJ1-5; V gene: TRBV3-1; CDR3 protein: CASSQSVGVAQPQHF; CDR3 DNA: TGTGCCAGCAGCCAGTCGGTCGGGGTGGCTCAGCCCCAGCATTTT
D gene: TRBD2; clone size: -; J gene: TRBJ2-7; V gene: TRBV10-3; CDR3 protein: CAIRDSGRGNEQYF; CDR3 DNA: TGTGCCATCAGGGACAGCGGGAGGGGAAACGAGCAGTACTTC
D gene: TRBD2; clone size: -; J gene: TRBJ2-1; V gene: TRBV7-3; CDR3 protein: CASSLETGLAYEQFF; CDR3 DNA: TGTGCCAGCAGCTTAGAAACGGGACTAGCGTATGAGCAGTTCTTC
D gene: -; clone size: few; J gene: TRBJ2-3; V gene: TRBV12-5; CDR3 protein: CASGLVYRISTDTQYF; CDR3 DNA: TGTGCTAGTGGTTTGGTATACCGAATTAGCACAGATACGCAGTATTTT
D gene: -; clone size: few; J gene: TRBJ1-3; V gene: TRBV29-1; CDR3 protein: CSVLGIGGNTIYF; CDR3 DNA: TGCAGCGTTCTTGGGATAGGCGGAAACACCATATATTTT
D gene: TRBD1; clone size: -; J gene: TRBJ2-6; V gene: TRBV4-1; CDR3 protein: CASSQKGDGTGIAGANVLTF; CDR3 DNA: TGCGCCAGCAGCCAAAAAGGGGATGGGACAGGGATCGCTGGGGCCAACGTCCTGACTTTC
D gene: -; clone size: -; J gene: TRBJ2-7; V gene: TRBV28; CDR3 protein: CASSPPSGTNYEQYF; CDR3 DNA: TGTGCCAGCAGCCCCCCCTCCGGGACAAACTACGAGCAGTACTTC
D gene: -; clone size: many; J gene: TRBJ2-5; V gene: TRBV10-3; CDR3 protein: CAISESRGGKETQYF; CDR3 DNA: TGTGCCATCAGTGAGTCGAGGGGCGGTAAAGAGACCCAGTACTTC
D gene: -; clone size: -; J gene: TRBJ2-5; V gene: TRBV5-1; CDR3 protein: CASSLAVWQAPPETQYF; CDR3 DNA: TGCGCCAGCAGCTTGGCCGTTTGGCAGGCCCCCCCAGAGACCCAGTACTTC
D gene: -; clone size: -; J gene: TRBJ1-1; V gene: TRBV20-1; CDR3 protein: CSAREPGRRNTEAFF; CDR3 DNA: TGCAGTGCTAGAGAACCGGGCCGAAGGAACACTGAAGCTTTCTTT
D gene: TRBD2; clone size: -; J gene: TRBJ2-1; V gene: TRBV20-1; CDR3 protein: CSARDYSPKSSSYNEQFF; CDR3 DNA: TGCAGTGCAAGGGACTATAGCCCCAAATCTAGCTCCTACAATGAGCAGTTCTTC
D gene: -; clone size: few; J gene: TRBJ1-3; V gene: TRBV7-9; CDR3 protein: CASSPDIGNTIYF; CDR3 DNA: TGTGCCAGCAGCCCTGACATTGGAAACACCATATATTTT
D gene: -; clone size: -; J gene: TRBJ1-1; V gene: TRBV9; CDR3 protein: CASSTHTEAFF; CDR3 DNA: TGTGCCAGCAGCACCCACACTGAAGCTTTCTTT
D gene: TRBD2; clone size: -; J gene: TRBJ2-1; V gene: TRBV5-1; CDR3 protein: CASSPRGGSVEQFF; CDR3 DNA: TGCGCCAGCAGCCCCCGTGGCGGGAGCGTCGAGCAGTTCTTC
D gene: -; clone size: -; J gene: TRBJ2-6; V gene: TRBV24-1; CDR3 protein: CATSAVGAGFGANVLTF; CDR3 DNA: TGTGCCACCAGTGCCGTGGGGGCAGGTTTTGGGGCCAACGTCCTGACTTTC
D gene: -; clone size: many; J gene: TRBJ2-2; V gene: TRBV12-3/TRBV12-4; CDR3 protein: CASSLGSTGELFF; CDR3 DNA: TGTGCCAGCAGTTTAGGTAGCACCGGGGAGCTGTTTTTT
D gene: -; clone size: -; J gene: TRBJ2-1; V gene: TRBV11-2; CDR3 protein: CASSPLFSAVYNEQFF; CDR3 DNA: TGTGCCAGCAGCCCTCTTTTTAGCGCTGTCTACAATGAGCAGTTCTTC
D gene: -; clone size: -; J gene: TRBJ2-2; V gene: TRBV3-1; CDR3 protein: CASSQVTYTGELFF; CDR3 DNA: TGTGCCAGCAGCCAAGTTACCTACACCGGGGAGCTGTTTTTT
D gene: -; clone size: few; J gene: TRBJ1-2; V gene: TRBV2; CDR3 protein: CASSEAVDYTF; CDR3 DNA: TGTGCCAGCAGTGAAGCGGTTGACTACACCTTC
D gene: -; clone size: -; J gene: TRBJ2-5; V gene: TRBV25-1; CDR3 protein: CASSGVGPETQYF; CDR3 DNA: TGTGCCAGCAGTGGGGTTGGCCCGGAGACCCAGTACTTC
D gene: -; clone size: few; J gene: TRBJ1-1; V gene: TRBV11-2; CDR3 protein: CASSLQGRTENTEAFF; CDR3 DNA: TGTGCCAGCAGCTTACAGGGGCGCACAGAGAACACTGAAGCTTTCTTT
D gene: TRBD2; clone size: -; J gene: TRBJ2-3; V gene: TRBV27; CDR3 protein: CASKPRGGVSSTDTQYF; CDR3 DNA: TGTGCCAGCAAACCACGGGGGGGGGTCTCTAGCACAGATACGCAGTATTTT
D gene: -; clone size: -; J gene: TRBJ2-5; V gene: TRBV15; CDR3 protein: CATSREGREETQYF; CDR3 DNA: TGTGCCACCAGCAGAGAGGGTAGAGAAGAGACCCAGTACTTC
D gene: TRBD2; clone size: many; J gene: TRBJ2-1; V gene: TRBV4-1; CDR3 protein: CASSHFGGTSYNEQFF; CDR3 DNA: TGCGCCAGCAGCCATTTCGGGGGGACCTCCTACAATGAGCAGTTCTTC
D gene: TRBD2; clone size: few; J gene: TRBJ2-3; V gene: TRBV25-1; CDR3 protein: CASSGSGRVTDTQYF; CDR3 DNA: TGTGCCAGCAGTGGTAGCGGGAGGGTCACAGATACGCAGTATTTT
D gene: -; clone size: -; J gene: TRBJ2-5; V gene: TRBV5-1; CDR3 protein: CASSLSTGLEETQYF; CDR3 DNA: TGCGCCAGCAGCTTGTCGACAGGATTGGAGGAGACCCAGTACTTC
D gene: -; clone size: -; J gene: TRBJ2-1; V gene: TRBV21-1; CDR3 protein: CASRGRAGPNEQFF; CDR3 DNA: TGTGCCAGCAGAGGCCGAGCGGGACCGAATGAGCAGTTCTTC
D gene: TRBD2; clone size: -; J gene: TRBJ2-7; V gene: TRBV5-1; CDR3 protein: CASSLGSGLAGGIVSYEQYF; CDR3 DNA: TGCGCCAGCAGCTTGGGGTCGGGACTAGCGGGAGGGATCGTCTCCTACGAGCAGTACTTC